This T cell receptor (beta chain) was sequenced during a study of control samples from healthy donors and cancer patients. Assay used: immunoSEQ multiplex PCR; TCRdb lists only in-frame clones, some missing. The sample holds 91,000 or so clones, approximately 93% seen once. Trimming removed 3 bases at V and 3 bases at J, with 18 bases between. The germline CDR1 and CDR2 sequences are KGHSH and LQKENI. The CDR3 consists of 16 residues. This clonotype originated in a woman under 40 in good health. The sequenced material came from blood. The rearrangement joins TRBV18 to TRBJ2-7, with D possibly TRBD1 on 6 matching bases. Here the CDR3 DNA reads TGTGCCAGCTCACCGACCATACAGGGATACTACTACGAGCAGTACTTC. It translates to CASSPTIQGYYYEQYF. The full variable domain, completed using reference TRBV18 and TRBJ2-7, is NAGVMQNPRHLVRRRGQEARLRCSPMKGHSHVYWYRQLPEEGLKFMVYLQKENIIDESGMPKERFSAEFPKEGPSILRIQQVVRGDSAAYFCASSPTIQGYYYEQYFGPGTRLTVT.